The sequence of this T cell receptor beta chain was determined in a study of spatial heterogeneity in lung cancer. This clonotype has just a few counts. Its antigen is unidentified. Because this beta chain is a stray read in a library intended to capture alpha chains, its abundance should not be given much weight. Study-wide findings and caveats: Tumor TCRs that were ubiquitous and expanded showed up in blood more at resection than follow-up.

The time point denotes: sample taken at primary tumor resection. Whole RNA was taken from tumor, nontumor lung or frozen PBMC; it was then sequenced unsorted. Germline CDR1 is DFQATT and CDR2 is SNEGSKA (reference sequence). Trimming shortened V by 1 base and J by 3 bases, and 12 bases separated the two germline ends. The CDR3 contains 15 residues. TCRdb reanalysed the 5' RACE reads using MiXCR and keeps one entry per CDR3 protein. The sample shows roughly 4,100 distinct CDR3 sequences, about 23% of them seen only once. The chain combines TRBV20-1 with TRBJ2-2; D not certain. The origin of this receptor is a female donor with early-stage non-small cell lung cancer. The sample in question was PBMCs, obtained at surgery. The DNA of the CDR3 is TGCAGTGCTAGAGTTCAGACCACGGACACCGGGGAGCTGTTTTTT. Its protein product is CSARVQTTDTGELFF.